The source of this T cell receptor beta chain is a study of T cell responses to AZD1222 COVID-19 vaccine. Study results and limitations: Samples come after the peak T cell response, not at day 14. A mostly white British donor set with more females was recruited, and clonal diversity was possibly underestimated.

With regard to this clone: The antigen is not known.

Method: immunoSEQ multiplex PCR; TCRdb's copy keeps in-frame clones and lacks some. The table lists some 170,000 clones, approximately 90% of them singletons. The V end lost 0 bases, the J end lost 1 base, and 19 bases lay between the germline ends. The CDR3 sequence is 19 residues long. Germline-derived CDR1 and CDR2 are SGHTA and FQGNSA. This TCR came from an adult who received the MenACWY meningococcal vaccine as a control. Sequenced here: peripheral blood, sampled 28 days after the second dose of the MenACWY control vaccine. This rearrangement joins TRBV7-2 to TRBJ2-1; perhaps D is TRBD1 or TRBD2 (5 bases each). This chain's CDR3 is CASSLAYRTPGSSYNEQFF. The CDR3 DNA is TGTGCCAGCAGCTTAGCCTACAGGACCCCAGGGAGTTCCTACAATGAGCAGTTCTTC.